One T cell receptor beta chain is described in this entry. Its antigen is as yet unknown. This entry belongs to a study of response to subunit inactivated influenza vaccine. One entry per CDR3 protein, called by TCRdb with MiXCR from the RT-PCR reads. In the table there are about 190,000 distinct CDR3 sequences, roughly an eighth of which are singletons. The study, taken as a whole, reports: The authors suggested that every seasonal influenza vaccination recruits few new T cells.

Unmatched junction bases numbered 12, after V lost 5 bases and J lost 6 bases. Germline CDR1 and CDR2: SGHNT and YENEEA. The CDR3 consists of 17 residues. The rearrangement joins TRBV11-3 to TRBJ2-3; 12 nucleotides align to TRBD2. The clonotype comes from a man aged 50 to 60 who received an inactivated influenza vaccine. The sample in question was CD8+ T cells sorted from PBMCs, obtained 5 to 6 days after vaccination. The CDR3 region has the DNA TGTGCCAGCAGCCTAAGACTAGCGGGGGACCTTTCGGATACGCAGTATTTT. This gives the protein CASSLRLAGDLSDTQYF.